This T cell receptor (beta chain) was observed in a study of T cells after yellow fever vaccination. Germline assignment: CDR1 SEHNR and CDR2 FQNEAQ (reference sequence). This CDR3 contains 14 residues. Trimming took off 4 bases at V and 3 bases at J, with 10 bases between the two ends. Details on this clonotype: Its antigen remains unidentified.

TCRdb used MiXCR to reprocess the 5' RACE reads, holding one entry per CDR3 protein. The data contain 150,000 to 200,000 distinct CDR3 sequences, around 9.3% of them singletons. The study's findings and limits: A weaker secondary response peaked on day 5, the primary on day 15. High-abundance clonotypes from the bulk population could contaminate FACS-sorted repertoires. A small share of clonotypes appeared in both CD4 and CD8 compartments.

The sequence was obtained from a man younger than 35 who received the YFV17D yellow fever vaccine. The chain uses TRBV7-9 and TRBJ1-5; a possible D gene is TRBD1 (5 bases). Specimen: CD8+ T cells sorted from PBMCs, collected 45 days after the yellow fever booster vaccination. The CDR3 spells CASSSTGDNQPQHF. CDR3 nucleotide sequence: TGTGCCAGCAGCTCCACAGGCGACAATCAGCCCCAGCATTTT.